The 8 T cell receptor beta chains listed next were all sequenced from one sample in a study of control samples from healthy donors and cancer patients. Clones were read by immunoSEQ multiplex PCR, and TCRdb kept only the in-frame ones, dropping some. The sample carries some 160,000 clones, 75% to 90% recorded once. Input material: blood. The source of these receptors is a man under 40 in good health.

This clone showed up just a few times. The V call is TRBV3-1 (or the pseudogene TRBV3-2), the J call TRBJ1-5; TRBD1 aligns across 7 bases. V lost 4 bases, J lost 4 bases, and 7 bases stayed unmatched. The CDR3 extends over 15 amino acids. Germline CDR1 and CDR2: LGHDT and YNNKEL (reference sequence). The DNA of the CDR3 is TGTGCCAGCAGCCTCAACAGGGGTGAAAATCAGCCCCAGCATTTT. Encoded protein: CASSLNRGENQPQHF.

This clone turned up a few times. The chain uses TRBV6-2 or TRBV6-3 and TRBJ2-7; no clear D gene. Trimming stripped 0 bases from V and 1 base from J, with 13 bases between. CDR1 is MNHEY, CDR2 SVGEGT, per germline. The CDR3 is made up of 16 amino acids. CDR3 coding DNA: TGTGCCAGCAGTTACTCGGTCAGCGAGGAATCCTACGAGCAGTACTTC. Translated: CASSYSVSEESYEQYF.

V gene TRBV7-9 combines with J gene TRBJ2-2; 7 positions agree with TRBD2. The J segment lost 7 bases and the V segment lost 5 bases, leaving 7 bases of the junction unmatched. Germline V lookup: CDR1 SEHNR, CDR2 FQNEAQ (reference sequence). The CDR3 totals 14 residues. CDR3 nucleotide sequence: TGTGCCAGCAGCCCGGCTGGGGGGGTCGGGGAGCTGTTTTTT. As protein: CASSPAGGVGELFF.

This chain links TRBV6-4 with TRBJ2-1; D remains ambiguous. CDR1 is MRHNA and CDR2 is SNTAGT in the germline V gene. The CDR3 has 14 amino acids. The germline V and J ends were trimmed by 5 bases and 0 bases, with 8 bases remaining between them. CDR3 loop: CASSPLPSYNEQFF. CDR3 nucleotides: TGTGCCAGCAGTCCGCTACCCTCCTACAATGAGCAGTTCTTC.

Written as DNA, the CDR3 is TGTGCCAGCAGCGAACGGGGTGTCGGAGAAAAACTGTTTTTT. Its protein is CASSERGVGEKLFF. The chain links TRBV7-2 to TRBJ1-4, with D uncertain. Germline loops: CDR1 SGHTA, CDR2 FQGNSA. The length of the CDR3 is 14 residues. V lost 5 bases and J lost 8, with 15 bases in between.

Here the CDR3 DNA reads TGTGCCAGCAGCTTATGGCTAGCGGGACTCGAGCAGTACTTC. Encoded protein: CASSLWLAGLEQYF. This chain connects TRBV7-2 to TRBJ2-7; 9 bases align to TRBD2. The germline gives CDR1 SGHTA, CDR2 FQGNSA. The trim removed 2 bases at V and 6 bases at J, leaving 5 bases unmatched. The CDR3 sequence is 14 residues long.

This chain links TRBV7-2 with TRBJ2-3; D is ambiguous. The length of the CDR3 is 14 residues. From germline, CDR1 is SGHTA and CDR2 FQGNSA. Trimming took 1 base from V and 0 from J, leaving 5 bases between them. The DNA of the CDR3 is TGTGCCAGCAGCTTAGTGCCTAGCACAGATACGCAGTATTTT. It codes for CASSLVPSTDTQYF.

The chain recombines TRBV18 with TRBJ2-7, with 9 nucleotides matching TRBD1. The junction had 12 bases not matched to a gene; V was cut back by 5 bases and J by 7 bases. The germline gives CDR1 KGHSH, CDR2 LQKENI. The CDR3 totals 15 residues. The CDR3 region has the DNA TGTGCCAGCTCAAGAGTGGCACAGGGGGCACGGGAGCAGTACTTC. Translated: CASSRVAQGAREQYF.